What follows is one T cell receptor (beta chain) and its context. The CDR3 is 15 residues long. Unmatched junction bases numbered 4, after V lost 2 bases and J lost 7 bases. CDR1 is SNHLY and CDR2 is FYNNEI in the germline V gene. Produced via immunoSEQ multiplex PCR; TCRdb's table is partial and in-frame only. The sample has some 50,000 clones; approximately 90% are singletons. These data belong to a study of blood T cell repertoires in COVID-19. Study-wide background: COVID-19 samples, acute and convalescent, were from the United States, Italy and Spain.

Input material: peripheral blood. The rearrangement joins TRBV2 to TRBJ2-2; 10 positions match TRBD1. The receptor's source is a man aged 50 to 59 with acute or convalescent COVID-19. The CDR3 protein is CASSERDRGFGELFF. CDR3 in DNA: TGTGCCAGCAGTGAACGGGACAGGGGCTTCGGGGAGCTGTTTTTT.